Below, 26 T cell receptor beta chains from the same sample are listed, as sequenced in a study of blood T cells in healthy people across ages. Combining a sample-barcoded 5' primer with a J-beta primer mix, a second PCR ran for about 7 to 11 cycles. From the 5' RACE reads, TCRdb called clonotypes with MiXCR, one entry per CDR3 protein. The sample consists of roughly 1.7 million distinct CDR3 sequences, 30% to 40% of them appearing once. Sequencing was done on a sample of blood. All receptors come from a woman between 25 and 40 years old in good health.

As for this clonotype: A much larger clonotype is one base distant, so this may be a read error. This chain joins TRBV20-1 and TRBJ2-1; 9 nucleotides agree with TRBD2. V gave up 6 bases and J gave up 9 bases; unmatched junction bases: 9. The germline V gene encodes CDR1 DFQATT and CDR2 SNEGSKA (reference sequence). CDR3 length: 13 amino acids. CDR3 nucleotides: TGCAGTGCCGGGAGCGGGAGGAACAGTGAGCAGTTCTTC. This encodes CSAGSGRNSEQFF.

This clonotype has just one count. The CDR3 nucleotides read TGTGCCAGCAGTGAACTCCCCACGGATAGAGAAGAGACCCAGTACTTC. Translated, it gives CASSELPTDREETQYF. The V call is TRBV25-1, the J call TRBJ2-5; D uncertain. Trimming shortened V by 2 bases and J by 3 bases, and 16 bases separated the two germline ends. The CDR3 spans 16 residues. CDR1 is MGHDK and CDR2 is SYGVNS in the germline V gene.

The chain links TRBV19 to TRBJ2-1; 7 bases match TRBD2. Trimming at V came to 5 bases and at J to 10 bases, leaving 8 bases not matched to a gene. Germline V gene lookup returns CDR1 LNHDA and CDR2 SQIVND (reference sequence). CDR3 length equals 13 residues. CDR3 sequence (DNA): TGTGCCAGTAGTTTTGGGGACTATCAAGAGCAGTTCTTC. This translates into CASSFGDYQEQFF.

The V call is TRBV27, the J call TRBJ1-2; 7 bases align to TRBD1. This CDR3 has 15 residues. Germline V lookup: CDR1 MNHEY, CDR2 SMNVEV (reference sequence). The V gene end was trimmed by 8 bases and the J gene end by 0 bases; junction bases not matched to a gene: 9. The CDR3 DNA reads TGTGCCAGCTATTTTTGGGACAGTCCTAACTATGGCTACACCTTC. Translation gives CASYFWDSPNYGYTF.

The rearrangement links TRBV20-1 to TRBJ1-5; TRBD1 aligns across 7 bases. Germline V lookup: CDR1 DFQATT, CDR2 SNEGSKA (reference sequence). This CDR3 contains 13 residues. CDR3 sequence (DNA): TGCAGCTACAGGGGAGAAAGCAATCAGCCCCAGCATTTT. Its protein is CSYRGESNQPQHF.

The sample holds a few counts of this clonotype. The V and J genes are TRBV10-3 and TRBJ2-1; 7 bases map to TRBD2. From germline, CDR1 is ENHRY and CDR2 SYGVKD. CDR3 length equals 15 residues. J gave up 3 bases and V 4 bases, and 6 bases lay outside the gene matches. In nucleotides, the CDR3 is TGTGCCATCAGTGGTCCAGCGGGGATCTACAATGAGCAGTTCTTC. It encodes CAISGPAGIYNEQFF.

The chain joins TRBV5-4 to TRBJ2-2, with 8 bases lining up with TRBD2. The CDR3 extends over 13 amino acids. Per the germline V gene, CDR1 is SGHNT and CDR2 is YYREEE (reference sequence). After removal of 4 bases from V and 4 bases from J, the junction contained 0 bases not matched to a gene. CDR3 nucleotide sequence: TGTGCCAGCAGCGGGACTAGCACCGGGGAGCTGTTTTTT. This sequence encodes CASSGTSTGELFF.

CDR3 DNA sequence: TGCAGTGCTATCCCCAGCGGGAGATACAATGAGCAGTTCTTC. Protein product: CSAIPSGRYNEQFF. This chain joins TRBV20-1 and TRBJ2-1; TRBD2 matches at 8 bases. J gave up 4 bases and V 4 bases, and 6 bases lay outside the gene matches. Germline loops: CDR1 DFQATT, CDR2 SNEGSKA (reference sequence). This CDR3 contains 14 residues.

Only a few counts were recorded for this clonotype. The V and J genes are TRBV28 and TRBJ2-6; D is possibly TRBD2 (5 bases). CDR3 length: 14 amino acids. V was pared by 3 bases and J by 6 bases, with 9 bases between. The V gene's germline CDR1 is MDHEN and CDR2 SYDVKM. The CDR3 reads CASSFGEVANVLTF. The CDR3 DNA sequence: TGTGCCAGCAGTTTCGGGGAAGTGGCCAACGTCCTGACTTTC.

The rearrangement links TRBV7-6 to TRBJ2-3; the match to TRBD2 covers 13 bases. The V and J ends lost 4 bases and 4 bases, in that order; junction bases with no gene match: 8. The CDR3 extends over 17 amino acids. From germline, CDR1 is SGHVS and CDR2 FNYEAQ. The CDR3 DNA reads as TGTGCCAGCAGCTCCTCACTACTAGCGGGGGGGGCAGATACGCAGTATTTT. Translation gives CASSSSLLAGGADTQYF.

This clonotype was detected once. CDR3 region: CASSYRGGLKDEQYF. CDR3 sequence (DNA): TGTGCCAGCAGTTACCGGGGGGGCCTAAAGGATGAGCAGTACTTC. The rearrangement uses TRBV3-1 and TRBJ2-5, with TRBD2 identical over 8 bases. Trimming at V came to 6 bases and at J to 11 bases, leaving 17 bases not matched to a gene. Germline V gene lookup returns CDR1 LGHDT and CDR2 YNNKEL (reference sequence). The CDR3 totals 15 residues.

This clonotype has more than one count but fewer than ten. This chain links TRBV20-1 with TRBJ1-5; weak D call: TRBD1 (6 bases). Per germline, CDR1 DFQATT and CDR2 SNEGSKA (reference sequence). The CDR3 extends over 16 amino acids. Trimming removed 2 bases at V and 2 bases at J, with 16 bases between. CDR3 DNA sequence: TGCAGTGCTAGATCCCTTACAGGGTCAGGCAATCAGCCCCAGCATTTT. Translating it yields CSARSLTGSGNQPQHF.

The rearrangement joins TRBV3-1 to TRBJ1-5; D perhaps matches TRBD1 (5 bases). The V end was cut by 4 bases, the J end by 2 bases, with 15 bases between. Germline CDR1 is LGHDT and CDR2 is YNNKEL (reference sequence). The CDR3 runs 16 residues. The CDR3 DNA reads TGTGCCAGCAGCCCCGCTACAGGCTGGGGCAATCAGCCCCAGCATTTT. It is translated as CASSPATGWGNQPQHF.

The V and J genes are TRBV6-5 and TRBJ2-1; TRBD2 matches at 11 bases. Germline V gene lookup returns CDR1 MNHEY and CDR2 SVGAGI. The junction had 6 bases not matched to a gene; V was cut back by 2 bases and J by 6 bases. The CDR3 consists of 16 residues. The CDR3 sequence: CASSYTFGTSGNEQFF. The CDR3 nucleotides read TGTGCCAGCAGTTACACCTTTGGGACTAGCGGCAATGAGCAGTTCTTC.

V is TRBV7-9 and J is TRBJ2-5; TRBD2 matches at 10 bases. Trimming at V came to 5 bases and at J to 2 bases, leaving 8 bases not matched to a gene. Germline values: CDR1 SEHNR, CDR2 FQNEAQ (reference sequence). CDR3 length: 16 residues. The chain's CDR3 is CASSPSSSGSQETQYF. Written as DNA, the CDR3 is TGTGCCAGCAGCCCCTCCTCTAGCGGGAGTCAAGAGACCCAGTACTTC.

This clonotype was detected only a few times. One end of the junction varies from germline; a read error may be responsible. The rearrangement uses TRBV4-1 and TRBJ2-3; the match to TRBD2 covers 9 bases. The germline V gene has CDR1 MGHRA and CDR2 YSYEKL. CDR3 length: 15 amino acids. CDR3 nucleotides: TGCGCCGGCAGCTTAGCGGGAGCGAGCACAGATACGCAGTATTTT. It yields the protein CAGSLAGASTDTQYF.

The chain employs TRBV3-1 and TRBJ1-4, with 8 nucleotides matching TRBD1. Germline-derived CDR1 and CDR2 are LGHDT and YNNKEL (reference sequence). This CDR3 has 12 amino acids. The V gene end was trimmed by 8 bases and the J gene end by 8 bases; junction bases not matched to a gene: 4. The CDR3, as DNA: TGTGCCAGCGGAGGACAGGGCGAAAAACTGTTTTTT. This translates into CASGGQGEKLFF. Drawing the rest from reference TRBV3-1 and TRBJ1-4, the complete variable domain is DTAVSQTPKYLVTQMGNDKSIKCEQNLGHDTMYWYKQDSKKFLKIMFSYNNKELIINETVPNRFSPKSPDKAHLNLHINSLELGDSAVYFCASGGQGEKLFFGSGTQLSVL.

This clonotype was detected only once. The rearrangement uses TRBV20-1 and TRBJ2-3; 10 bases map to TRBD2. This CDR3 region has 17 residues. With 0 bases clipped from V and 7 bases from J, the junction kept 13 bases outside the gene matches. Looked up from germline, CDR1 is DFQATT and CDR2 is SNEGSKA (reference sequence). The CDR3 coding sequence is TGCAGTGCTAGAGATTCCGTGCGACTAGCGGGTAGAAATACGCAGTATTTT. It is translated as CSARDSVRLAGRNTQYF.

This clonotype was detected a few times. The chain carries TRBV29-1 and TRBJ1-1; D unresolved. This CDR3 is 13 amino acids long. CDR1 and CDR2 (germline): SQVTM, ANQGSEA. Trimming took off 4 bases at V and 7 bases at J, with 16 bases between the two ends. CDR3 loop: CSVAPVGLGEAFF. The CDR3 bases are TGCAGCGTTGCTCCCGTTGGGTTGGGTGAAGCTTTCTTT.

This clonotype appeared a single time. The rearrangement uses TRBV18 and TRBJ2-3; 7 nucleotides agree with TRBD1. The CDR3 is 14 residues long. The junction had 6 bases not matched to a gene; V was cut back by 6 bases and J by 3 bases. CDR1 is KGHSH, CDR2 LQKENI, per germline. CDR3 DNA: TGTGCCAGCTCGACAGGGTTCGTGACAGATACGCAGTATTTT. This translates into CASSTGFVTDTQYF.

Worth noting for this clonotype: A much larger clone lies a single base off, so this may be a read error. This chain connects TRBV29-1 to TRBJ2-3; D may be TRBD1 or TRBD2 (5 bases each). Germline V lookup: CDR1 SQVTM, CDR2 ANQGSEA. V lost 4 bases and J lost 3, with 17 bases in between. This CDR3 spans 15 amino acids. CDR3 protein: CSVVPGRGSTDTQYF. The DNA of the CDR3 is TGCAGCGTTGTACCGGGACGGGGATCGACAGATACGCAGTATTTT.

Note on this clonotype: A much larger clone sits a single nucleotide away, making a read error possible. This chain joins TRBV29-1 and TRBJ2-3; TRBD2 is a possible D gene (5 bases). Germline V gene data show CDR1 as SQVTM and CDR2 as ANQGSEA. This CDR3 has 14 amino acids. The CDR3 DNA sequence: TGCAGCGTTGTAGGAGGCCATCTGATAGATATGCAGTATTTT. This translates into CSVVGGHLIDMQYF.

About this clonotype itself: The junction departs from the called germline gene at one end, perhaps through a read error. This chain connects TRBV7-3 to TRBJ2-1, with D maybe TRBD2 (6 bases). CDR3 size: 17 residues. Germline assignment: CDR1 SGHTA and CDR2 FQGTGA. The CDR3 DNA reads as TGTGCCGGCAGCTTAACAGGCGGGGTTAGCTCCTACAATGAGCAGTTCTTC. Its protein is CAGSLTGGVSSYNEQFF.

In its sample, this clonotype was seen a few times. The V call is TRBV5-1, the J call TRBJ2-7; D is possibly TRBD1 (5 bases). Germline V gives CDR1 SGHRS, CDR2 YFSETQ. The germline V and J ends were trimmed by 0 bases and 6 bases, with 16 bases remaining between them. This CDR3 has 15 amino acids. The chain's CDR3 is CASSLEGTKGLEQYF. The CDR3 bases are TGCGCCAGCAGCTTGGAAGGCACGAAGGGGCTCGAGCAGTACTTC.

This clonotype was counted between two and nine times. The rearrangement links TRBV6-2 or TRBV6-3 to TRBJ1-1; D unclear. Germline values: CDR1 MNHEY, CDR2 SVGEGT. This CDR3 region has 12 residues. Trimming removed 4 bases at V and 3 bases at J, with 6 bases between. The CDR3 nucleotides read TGTGCCAGCAGTTTACCTTACACTGAAGCTTTCTTT. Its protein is CASSLPYTEAFF.

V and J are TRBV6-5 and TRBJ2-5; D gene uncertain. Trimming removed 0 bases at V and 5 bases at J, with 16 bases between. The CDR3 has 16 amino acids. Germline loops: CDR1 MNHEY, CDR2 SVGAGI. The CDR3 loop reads CASSYSASLQVETQYF. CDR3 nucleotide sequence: TGTGCCAGCAGTTACTCCGCCAGTCTCCAGGTGGAGACCCAGTACTTC.